The present entry profiles one T cell receptor beta chain with its context. The entry originates in a study of blood T cell repertoires in COVID-19. Across the whole study: The United States, Italy and Spain were the sources of the acute and convalescent COVID-19 samples. T cells, B-cell-depleted T cells, or PBMCs supplied cDNA or gDNA.

In the study's own analysis: For nucleated cells, counts were estimated from reference gene primer amplification. Repertoires were generated with immunoSEQ multiplex PCR, while TCRdb's copy carries only in-frame clones and drops some. That table furnishes V, J and clone size, whereas the DNA furnished D and trimming. The sample contains around 63,000 clones, approximately 85% of which appear only once. The CDR3 has 12 residues. V dropped 4 bases and J dropped 11 bases, with 14 bases sitting between them. The sample taken for sequencing was peripheral blood. The TCR sequence derives from a man in his fifties or sixties with active COVID-19. The V and J genes are TRBV12-3 or TRBV12-4 and TRBJ1-1; tentative D call: TRBD1 (5 bases). For the CDR3, the DNA is TGTGCCAGCAGTTGGGCTCGGGGGTGGGCTTTCTTT. This codes for CASSWARGWAFF.